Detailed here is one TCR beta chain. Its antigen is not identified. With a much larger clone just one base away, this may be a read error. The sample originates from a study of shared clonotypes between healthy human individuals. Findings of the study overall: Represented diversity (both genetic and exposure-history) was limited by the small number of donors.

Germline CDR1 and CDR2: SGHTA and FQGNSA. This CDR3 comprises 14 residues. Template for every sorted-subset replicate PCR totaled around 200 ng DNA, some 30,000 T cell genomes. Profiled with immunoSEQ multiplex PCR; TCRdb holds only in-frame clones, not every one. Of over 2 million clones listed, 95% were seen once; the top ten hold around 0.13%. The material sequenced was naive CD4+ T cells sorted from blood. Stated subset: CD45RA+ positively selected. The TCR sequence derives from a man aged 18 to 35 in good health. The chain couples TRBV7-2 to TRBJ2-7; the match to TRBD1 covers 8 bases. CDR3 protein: CASSPQGDSYERYF. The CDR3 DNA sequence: TGTGCCAGCAGCCCACAGGGGGATTCCTACGAGCGGTACTTC.